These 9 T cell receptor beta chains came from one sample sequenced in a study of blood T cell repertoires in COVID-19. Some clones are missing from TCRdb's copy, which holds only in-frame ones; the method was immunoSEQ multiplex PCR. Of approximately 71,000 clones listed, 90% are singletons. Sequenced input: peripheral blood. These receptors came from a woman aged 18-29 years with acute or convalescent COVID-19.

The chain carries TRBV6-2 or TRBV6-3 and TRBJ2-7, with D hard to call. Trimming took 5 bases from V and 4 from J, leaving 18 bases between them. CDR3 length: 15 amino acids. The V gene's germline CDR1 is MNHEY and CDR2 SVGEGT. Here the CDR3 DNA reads TGTGCCAGCAGTCCCCAGGAAAGAACCCTTTACGAGCAGTACTTC. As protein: CASSPQERTLYEQYF.

The CDR3 DNA sequence: TGTGCCAGCAGCGCCCAGAACGATTCACCCCTCCACTTT. This gives the protein CASSAQNDSPLHF. The V gene is TRBV9, the J gene TRBJ1-6; no clear D. The CDR3 length is 13 residues. Germline V CDR1 and CDR2: SGDLS, YYNGEE. Deletions cut 3 bases from V and 8 bases from J, with 9 bases between.

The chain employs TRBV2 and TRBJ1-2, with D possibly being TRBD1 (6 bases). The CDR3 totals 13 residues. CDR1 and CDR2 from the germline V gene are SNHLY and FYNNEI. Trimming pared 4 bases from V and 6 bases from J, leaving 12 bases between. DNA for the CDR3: TGTGCCAGCAGTGTCCGGGGGGCGGATGGCTACACCTTC. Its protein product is CASSVRGADGYTF.

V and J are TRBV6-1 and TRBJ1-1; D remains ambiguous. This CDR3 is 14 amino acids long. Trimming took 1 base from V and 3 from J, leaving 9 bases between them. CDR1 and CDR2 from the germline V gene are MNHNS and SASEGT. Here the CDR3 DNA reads TGTGCCAGCAGTGAAGTTGGGCTTTACACTGAAGCTTTCTTT. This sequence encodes CASSEVGLYTEAFF.

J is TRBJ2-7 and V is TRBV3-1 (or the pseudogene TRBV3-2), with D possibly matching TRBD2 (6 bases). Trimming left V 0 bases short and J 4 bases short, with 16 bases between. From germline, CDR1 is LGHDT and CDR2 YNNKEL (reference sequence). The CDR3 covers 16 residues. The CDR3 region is CASSQDASGVWYEQYF. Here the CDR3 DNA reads TGTGCCAGCAGCCAAGATGCGTCGGGAGTGTGGTACGAGCAGTACTTC.

The CDR3 nucleotides read TGTGCCAGCAGTTCGGGACAGGCCGGCAATTCACCCCTCCACTTT. The encoded protein is CASSSGQAGNSPLHF. The rearrangement links TRBV6-5 to TRBJ1-6, with 8 positions matching TRBD1. The CDR3 is 15 amino acids. J lost 7 bases, V lost 4 bases, and 6 bases had no gene match. Per germline, CDR1 MNHEY and CDR2 SVGAGI.

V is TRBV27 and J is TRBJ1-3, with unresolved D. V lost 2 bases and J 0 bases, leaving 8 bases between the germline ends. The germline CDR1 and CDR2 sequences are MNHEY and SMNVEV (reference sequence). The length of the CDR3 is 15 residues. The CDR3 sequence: CASSLSRSSGNTIYF. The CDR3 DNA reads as TGTGCCAGCAGTTTAAGTCGGAGCTCTGGAAACACCATATATTTT.

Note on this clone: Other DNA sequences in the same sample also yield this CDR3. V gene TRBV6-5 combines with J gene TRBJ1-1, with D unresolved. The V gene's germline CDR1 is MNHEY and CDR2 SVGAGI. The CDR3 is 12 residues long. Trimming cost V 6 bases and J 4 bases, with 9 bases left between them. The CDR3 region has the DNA TGTGCCAGCAGCCGCGGCGGCACTGAAGCTTTCTTT. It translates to CASSRGGTEAFF.

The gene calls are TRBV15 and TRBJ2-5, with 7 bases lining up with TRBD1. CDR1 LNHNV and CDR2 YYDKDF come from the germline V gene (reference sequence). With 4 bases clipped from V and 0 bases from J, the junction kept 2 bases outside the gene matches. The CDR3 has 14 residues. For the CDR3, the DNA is TGTGCCACCAGCAAGGGACAGAACCAAGAGACCCAGTACTTC. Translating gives CATSKGQNQETQYF. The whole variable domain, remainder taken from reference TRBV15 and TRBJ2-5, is DAMVIQNPRYQVTQFGKPVTLSCSQTLNHNVMYWYQQKSSQAPKLLFHYYDKDFNNEADTPDNFQSRRPNTSFCFLDIRSPGLGDTAMYLCATSKGQNQETQYFGPGTRLLVL.